This T cell receptor beta chain is drawn from a study of blood T cells in healthy people across ages. Study-wide findings and caveats: Aged donors had fewer naive CD4+ cells and lower diversity than long-lived donors.

It was with a sample-barcoded 5' primer and a J-beta primer mix that a second PCR of roughly 7 to 12 cycles was run. One entry per CDR3 protein results from TCRdb running MiXCR on the 5' RACE reads. The repertoire has hundreds of thousands of distinct CDR3 sequences, 58% of them found once; the top ten carry over 20%. They isolated at least 6 million PBMCs from each sample. This clonotype was observed a handful of times. Its antigen remains unknown. The CDR3 sequence is 13 residues long. Trimming pared 4 bases from V and 2 bases from J, leaving 9 bases between. In germline, CDR1 is SGHTA, CDR2 FQGNSA. The TCR comes from a man aged 25-40 years in good health. The chain links TRBV7-2 to TRBJ2-7; D gene unclear. Material for sequencing was blood. The CDR3, as DNA: TGTGCCAGCAGCTCGAGCGTTACCTACGAGCAGTACTTC. Amino acids: CASSSSVTYEQYF. The full variable domain, its missing parts supplied by reference TRBV7-2 and TRBJ2-7, is GAGVSQSPSNKVTEKGKDVELRCDPISGHTALYWYRQSLGQGLEFLIYFQGNSAPDKSGLPSDRFSAERTGGSVSTLTIQRTQQEDSAVYLCASSSSVTYEQYFGPGTRLTVT.